This TCR beta chain is from a study of blood T cell repertoires in COVID-19. About the study: Acute and convalescent COVID-19 specimens originated in the United States, Italy and Spain.

In its sample, this clone was seen once. TCRdb's copy holds only in-frame clones and misses some; the assay was immunoSEQ multiplex PCR. Altogether about 200,000 clones are present, approximately 85% being singletons, with the ten largest covering around 3.3%. This sequence was found in a man between 60 and 75 years old with acute or convalescent COVID-19. Sequencing used peripheral blood.

CDR3 bases: TGTGCCAGCAGTTTATACGTGACAGGGGGCCACAACGAGCAGTACTTC. This gives the protein CASSLYVTGGHNEQYF. This sequence joins TRBV27 and TRBJ2-7; 10 bases fit TRBD1. The ends lost 1 base at V and 5 bases at J; junction bases unmatched: 8. The CDR3 totals 16 residues. Germline V gene sequence: CDR1 MNHEY, CDR2 SMNVEV (reference sequence).